The rows below give T cell receptor beta chains drawn from one sample of a study of cytomegalovirus exposure and HLA in healthy donors. Profiling relied on immunoSEQ multiplex PCR, and the TCRdb table lists in-frame clones only, not all of them. The sample carries 99,000 or so clones, more than 75% recorded once. The sequencing sample was made of PBMCs. The receptors shown here come from a woman between 40 and 50 years old in good health and CMV-seronegative. The CDR3 runs from the conserved cysteine through the conserved F or W. Each record gives: J gene, V gene, D gene, CDR3 protein. D genes are given only for firm matches.

j_call: TRBJ2-1; v_call: TRBV7-3; d_call: .; cdr3_aa: CASSFLTTSNEQFF
j_call: TRBJ2-7; v_call: TRBV18; d_call: .; cdr3_aa: CASSPGATSQYEQYF
j_call: TRBJ1-4; v_call: TRBV4-1; d_call: .; cdr3_aa: CASSQGGEDEKLFF
j_call: TRBJ2-1; v_call: TRBV27; d_call: TRBD2; cdr3_aa: CASRLGLAVYNEQFF
j_call: TRBJ1-1; v_call: TRBV19; d_call: .; cdr3_aa: CASSIIPGTEAFF
j_call: TRBJ2-1; v_call: TRBV5-4; d_call: TRBD2; cdr3_aa: CASSTGLAGNNEQFF
j_call: TRBJ2-3; v_call: TRBV27; d_call: TRBD2; cdr3_aa: CASSLRRGVADTQYF
j_call: TRBJ1-5; v_call: TRBV19; d_call: .; cdr3_aa: CASSIDLTLEYNQPQHF
j_call: TRBJ2-7; v_call: TRBV28; d_call: TRBD1; cdr3_aa: CASRTGGAYEQYF
j_call: TRBJ1-2; v_call: TRBV27; d_call: TRBD1; cdr3_aa: CASGHRGTLYGYTF
j_call: TRBJ1-3; v_call: TRBV6-5; d_call: TRBD1; cdr3_aa: CASSRRQGGRNTIYF
j_call: TRBJ1-2; v_call: TRBV4-3; d_call: TRBD1; cdr3_aa: CASSQEPWDRNYGYTF
j_call: TRBJ2-7; v_call: TRBV5-4; d_call: .; cdr3_aa: CASSGGDLGYEQYF
j_call: TRBJ2-1; v_call: TRBV6-5; d_call: .; cdr3_aa: CASRRFPNEQFF
j_call: TRBJ2-7; v_call: TRBV19; d_call: TRBD2; cdr3_aa: CASSISGESNEQYF
j_call: TRBJ2-7; v_call: TRBV2; d_call: TRBD1; cdr3_aa: CAANRGSSYEQYF
j_call: TRBJ1-1; v_call: TRBV6-4; d_call: .; cdr3_aa: CASKREMNTEAFF
j_call: TRBJ2-1; v_call: TRBV7-3; d_call: TRBD2; cdr3_aa: CASSLYTRRTSGTYNEQFF
j_call: TRBJ2-1; v_call: TRBV19; d_call: .; cdr3_aa: CASSGSSYNEQFF
j_call: TRBJ2-4; v_call: TRBV5-1; d_call: TRBD1; cdr3_aa: CASSAGTVGDIQYF
j_call: TRBJ2-2; v_call: TRBV27; d_call: TRBD2; cdr3_aa: CASMRPGLAGTAGHTGELFF
j_call: TRBJ2-1; v_call: TRBV5-1; d_call: .; cdr3_aa: CASSLIVDNEQFF
j_call: TRBJ2-7; v_call: TRBV7-2; d_call: .; cdr3_aa: CASSFDIYEQYF
j_call: TRBJ1-4; v_call: TRBV28; d_call: TRBD1; cdr3_aa: CASSLIRFGGQGEKLFF
j_call: TRBJ2-1; v_call: TRBV6-5; d_call: TRBD2; cdr3_aa: CASSYLTAGGGEQFF
j_call: TRBJ2-3; v_call: TRBV15; d_call: .; cdr3_aa: CATSRDIPGTDTQYF
j_call: TRBJ1-1; v_call: TRBV4-1; d_call: TRBD1; cdr3_aa: CASSQVGGQATGAFF
j_call: TRBJ2-7; v_call: TRBV6-1; d_call: TRBD1; cdr3_aa: CASTLEEGQGYEQYF
j_call: TRBJ1-1; v_call: TRBV7-9; d_call: TRBD1; cdr3_aa: CSSSEKGRGQGTEAFF
j_call: TRBJ1-1; v_call: TRBV23-1; d_call: TRBD1; cdr3_aa: CASSPKTGPTLAFF
j_call: TRBJ2-1; v_call: TRBV5-5; d_call: TRBD2; cdr3_aa: CASSLTSGYNEQFF
j_call: TRBJ2-7; v_call: TRBV7-8; d_call: .; cdr3_aa: CASTLDSSYEQYF
j_call: TRBJ2-1; v_call: TRBV4-1; d_call: TRBD2; cdr3_aa: CASSQDASGLAAYNEQFF
j_call: TRBJ2-3; v_call: TRBV11-1; d_call: TRBD2; cdr3_aa: CASSRRGAGDTQYF
j_call: TRBJ1-6; v_call: TRBV7-8; d_call: .; cdr3_aa: CASSLENNPGRSPLHF
j_call: TRBJ2-7; v_call: TRBV28; d_call: TRBD1; cdr3_aa: CASSFFVTGAILYEQYF
j_call: TRBJ1-1; v_call: TRBV10-3; d_call: TRBD1; cdr3_aa: CAISEPRKKDRDHFYTEAFF
j_call: TRBJ1-5; v_call: TRBV5-1; d_call: .; cdr3_aa: CASSLGDLPNQPQHF
j_call: TRBJ2-1; v_call: TRBV19; d_call: .; cdr3_aa: CASSFKNSYNEQFF
j_call: TRBJ1-5; v_call: TRBV15; d_call: TRBD1; cdr3_aa: CATSRTGEQPQHF
j_call: TRBJ2-3; v_call: TRBV9; d_call: TRBD2; cdr3_aa: CASSVEVGGPDTQYF
j_call: TRBJ1-2; v_call: TRBV29-1; d_call: .; cdr3_aa: CSVDNERTGGGGGYGYTF
j_call: TRBJ1-4; v_call: TRBV7-3; d_call: .; cdr3_aa: CASSLYRESNEKLFF
j_call: TRBJ2-1; v_call: TRBV7-3; d_call: TRBD2; cdr3_aa: CASSFKAGEDYNEQFF
j_call: TRBJ2-7; v_call: TRBV7-2; d_call: TRBD1; cdr3_aa: CASSLVQGNYEQYF
j_call: TRBJ2-3; v_call: TRBV5-1; d_call: TRBD2; cdr3_aa: CASSPLTGTSGSHTQYF
j_call: TRBJ1-5; v_call: TRBV19; d_call: .; cdr3_aa: CASTGSGNQPQHF